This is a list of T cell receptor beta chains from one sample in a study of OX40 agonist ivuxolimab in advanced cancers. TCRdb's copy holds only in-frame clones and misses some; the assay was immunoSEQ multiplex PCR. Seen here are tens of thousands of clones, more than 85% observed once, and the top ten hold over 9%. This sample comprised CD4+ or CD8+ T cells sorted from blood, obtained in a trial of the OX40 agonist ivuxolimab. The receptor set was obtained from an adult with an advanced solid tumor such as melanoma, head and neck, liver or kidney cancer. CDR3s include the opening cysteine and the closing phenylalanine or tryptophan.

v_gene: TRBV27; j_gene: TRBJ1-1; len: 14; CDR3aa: CASRSAVGGTEAFF
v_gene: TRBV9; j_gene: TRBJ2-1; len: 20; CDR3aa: CASSAPGLAGAPSSYNEQFF
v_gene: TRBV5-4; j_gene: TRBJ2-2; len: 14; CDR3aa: CASSIRQNTGELFF
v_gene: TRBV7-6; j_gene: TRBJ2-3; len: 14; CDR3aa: CASSPLAGGDTQYF
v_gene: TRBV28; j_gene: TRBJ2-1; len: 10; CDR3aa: CASRRNEQFF
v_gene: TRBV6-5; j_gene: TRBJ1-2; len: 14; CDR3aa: CASSSAGWNYGYTF
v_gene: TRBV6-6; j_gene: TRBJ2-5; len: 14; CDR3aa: CASSYSTGGETQYF
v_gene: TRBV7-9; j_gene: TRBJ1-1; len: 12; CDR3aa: CASSLMGTEAFF
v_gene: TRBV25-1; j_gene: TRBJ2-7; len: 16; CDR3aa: CASSDRDRGRVGEQYF
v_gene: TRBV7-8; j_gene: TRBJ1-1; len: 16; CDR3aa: CASSLWTGGLITEAFF
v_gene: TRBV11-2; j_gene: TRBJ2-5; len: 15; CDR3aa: CASSLEEGGGETQYF
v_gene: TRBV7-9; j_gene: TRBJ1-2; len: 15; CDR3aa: CASSLFSGNDYGYTF
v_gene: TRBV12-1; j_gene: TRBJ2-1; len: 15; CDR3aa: CASSPGGRSYNEQFF
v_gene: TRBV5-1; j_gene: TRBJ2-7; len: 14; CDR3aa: CASSWTAGSYEQYF
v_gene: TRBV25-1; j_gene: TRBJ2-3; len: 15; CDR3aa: CASSAGPLSRDTQYF
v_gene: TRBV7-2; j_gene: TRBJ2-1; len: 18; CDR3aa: CASSLALPVRVEDNEQFF
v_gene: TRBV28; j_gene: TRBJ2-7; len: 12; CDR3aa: CASSPVIYKQYF
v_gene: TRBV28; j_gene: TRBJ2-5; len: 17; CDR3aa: CASSFNPPGQDRETQYF
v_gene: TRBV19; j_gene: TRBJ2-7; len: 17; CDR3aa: CASSTDTTGTLRYEQYF
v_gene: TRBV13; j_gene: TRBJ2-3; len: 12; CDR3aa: CASSISTDTQYF
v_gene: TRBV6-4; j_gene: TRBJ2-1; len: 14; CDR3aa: CASSASGEKDEQFF
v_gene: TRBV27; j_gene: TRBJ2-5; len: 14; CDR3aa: CASSPLEVQETQYF
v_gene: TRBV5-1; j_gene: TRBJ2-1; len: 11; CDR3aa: CASSLVGEQFF
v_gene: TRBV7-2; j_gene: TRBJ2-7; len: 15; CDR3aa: CASSLFAGGPYEQYF
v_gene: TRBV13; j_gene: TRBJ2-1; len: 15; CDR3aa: CASTPGRGTYNEQFF
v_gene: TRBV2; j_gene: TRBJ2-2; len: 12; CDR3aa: CATKGRAGELFF
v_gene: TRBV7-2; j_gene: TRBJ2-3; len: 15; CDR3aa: CASSLAQRGTDTQYF
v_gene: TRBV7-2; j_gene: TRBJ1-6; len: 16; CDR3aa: CASIPHSAFVDSPLHF
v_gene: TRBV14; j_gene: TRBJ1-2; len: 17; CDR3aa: CASSQSRDRVWVYGYTF
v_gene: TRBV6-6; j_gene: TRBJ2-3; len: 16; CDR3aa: CASSYSRAGSTDTQYF
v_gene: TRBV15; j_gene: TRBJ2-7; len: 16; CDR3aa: CATSMGPGLAGVEQYF
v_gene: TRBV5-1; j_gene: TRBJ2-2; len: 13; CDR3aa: CASSSGGPGELFF
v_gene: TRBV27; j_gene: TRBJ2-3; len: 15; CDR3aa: CASSLFGGSTDTQYF
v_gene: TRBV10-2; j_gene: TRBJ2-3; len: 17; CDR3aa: CASSRLAGGLRTDTQYF
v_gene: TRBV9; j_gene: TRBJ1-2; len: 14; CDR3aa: CASSPQGRDKGYTF
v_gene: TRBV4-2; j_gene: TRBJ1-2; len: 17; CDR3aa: CASSQDRGQRTNYGYTF
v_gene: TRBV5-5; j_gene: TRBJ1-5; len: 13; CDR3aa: CASSLGGYQPQHF
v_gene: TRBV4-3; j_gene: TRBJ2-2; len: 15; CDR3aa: CASRQGLQNTGELFF
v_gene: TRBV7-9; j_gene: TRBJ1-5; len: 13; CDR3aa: CASSPDWNQPQHF
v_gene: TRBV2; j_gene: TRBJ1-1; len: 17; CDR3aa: CASSEAFNRGPTTEAFF
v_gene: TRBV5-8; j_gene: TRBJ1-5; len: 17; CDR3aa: CASSLGPGQGDRQPQHF
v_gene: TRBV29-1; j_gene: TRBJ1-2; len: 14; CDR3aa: CSVENQSRLYGYTF
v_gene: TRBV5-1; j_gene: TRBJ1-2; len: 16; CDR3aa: CASSLATREVQDGYTF
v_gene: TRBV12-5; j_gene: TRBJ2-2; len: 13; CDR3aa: CASAPEVTGELFF
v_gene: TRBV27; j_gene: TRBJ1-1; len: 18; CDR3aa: CASSLSMFERGPGTEAFF
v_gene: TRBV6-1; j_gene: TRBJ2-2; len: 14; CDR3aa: CASRTGTNTGELFF
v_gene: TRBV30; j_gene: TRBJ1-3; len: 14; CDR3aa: CAWSVGTSGNTIYF
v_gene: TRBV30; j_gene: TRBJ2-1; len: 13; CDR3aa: CAWSVRINGEQFF
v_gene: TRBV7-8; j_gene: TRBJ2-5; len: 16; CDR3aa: CASQRRLAGAEETQYF
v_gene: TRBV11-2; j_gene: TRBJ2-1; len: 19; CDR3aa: CASSLGGLDRGTPNNEQFF
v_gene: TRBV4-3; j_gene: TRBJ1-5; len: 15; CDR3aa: CASSPRRYSNQPQHF
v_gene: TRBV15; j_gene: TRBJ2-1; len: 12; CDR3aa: CATADRVNEQFF
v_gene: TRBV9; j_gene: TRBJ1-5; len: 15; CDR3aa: CASSVEGTDNQPQHF
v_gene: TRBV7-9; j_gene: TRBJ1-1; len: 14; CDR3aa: CASSRWDREREAFF
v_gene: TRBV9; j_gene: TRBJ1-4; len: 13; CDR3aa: CASSLEDDEKLFF
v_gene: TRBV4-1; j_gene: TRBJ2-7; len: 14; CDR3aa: CASSQVGQQYEQYF
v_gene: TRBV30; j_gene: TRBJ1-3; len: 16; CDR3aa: CAWSSPFGGSGNTIYF
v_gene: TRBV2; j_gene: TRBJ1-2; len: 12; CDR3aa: CASNSGVQGYTF
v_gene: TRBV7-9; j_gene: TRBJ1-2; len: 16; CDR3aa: CASSQPTALASYGYTF
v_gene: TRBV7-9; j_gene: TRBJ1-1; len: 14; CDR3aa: CASSLSQGITEAFF